Below are 20 T cell receptor beta chains sequenced from a single sample in a study of cytomegalovirus exposure and HLA in healthy donors. Sequencing used immunoSEQ multiplex PCR; TCRdb keeps in-frame clones, though not all of them. The sample consists of approximately 110,000 clones, around 94% of them appearing once. Sequenced input: PBMCs. The receptor source for this set is a young woman in good health and CMV-seronegative.

The genes are TRBV5-1 and TRBJ1-1, with 8 bases lining up with TRBD1. Germline assignment: CDR1 SGHRS and CDR2 YFSETQ. V lost 7 bases, J lost 4 bases, and 9 bases stayed unmatched. This CDR3 region has 14 residues. CDR3 protein: CASGPRTGSTEAFF. CDR3 nucleotides: TGCGCCAGCGGCCCGCGGACAGGGAGCACTGAAGCTTTCTTT.

The chain carries TRBV27 and TRBJ2-5; 7 bases are a match to TRBD1. The CDR3 sequence is 15 residues long. The V segment lost 5 bases and the J segment 5 bases; nucleotides outside the gene matches: 11. Germline V gene sequence: CDR1 MNHEY, CDR2 SMNVEV (reference sequence). Here the CDR3 reads CASSPDRVRGETQYF. CDR3 DNA: TGTGCCAGCAGTCCCGACAGGGTGAGGGGGGAGACCCAGTACTTC.

The rearrangement uses TRBV28 and TRBJ2-7; D is unresolved. The V and J ends lost 2 bases and 5 bases respectively, with 4 bases between them. The CDR3 length is 11 residues. The V gene's germline CDR1 is MDHEN and CDR2 SYDVKM. The DNA of the CDR3 is TGTGCCAGCAGTTTACGAGACGAGCAGTACTTC. Encoded protein: CASSLRDEQYF.

This sequence joins TRBV10-2 and TRBJ2-2, with 10 positions matching TRBD1. The CDR3 extends over 15 amino acids. Trimming took 5 bases from V and 8 from J; bases not matched to a gene: 8. The germline CDR1 and CDR2 sequences are WSHSY and SAAADI. The CDR3 coding sequence is TGCGCCAGCAGTCGGGGACAGGGGACCTATGGGGAGCTGTTTTTT. It codes for CASSRGQGTYGELFF.

This sequence joins TRBV6-5 and TRBJ1-2; TRBD1 might be the D (5 bases). Germline lookup yields CDR1 MNHEY and CDR2 SVGAGI. The CDR3 extends over 14 amino acids. Trimming took off 6 bases at V and 3 bases at J, with 14 bases between the two ends. The CDR3 coding sequence is TGTGCCAGCAGACCCATAGACAGCTACTATGGCTACACCTTC. This gives the protein CASRPIDSYYGYTF.

This chain connects TRBV7-8 to TRBJ2-7, with 7 bases fitting TRBD1. V dropped 0 bases and J dropped 7; count of bases not matched to a gene: 9. Germline CDR1 SGHVS, CDR2 FQNEAQ. This CDR3 spans 15 amino acids. CDR3 coding DNA: TGTGCCAGCAGCTTAGCCCGGACAGGTTGGGGAGAGCAGTACTTC. Protein product: CASSLARTGWGEQYF.

This chain connects TRBV2 to TRBJ1-1, with no clear D. V gave up 4 bases and J gave up 1 base, with 7 bases separating them. The CDR3 is 13 residues long. Per the germline V gene, CDR1 is SNHLY and CDR2 is FYNNEI. CDR3 nucleotide sequence: TGTGCCAGCAGTGCTCAGTGGAACACTGAAGCTTTCTTT. The encoded protein is CASSAQWNTEAFF.

This chain uses TRBV6-1 with TRBJ2-3; D is ambiguous. The germline V gene has CDR1 MNHNS and CDR2 SASEGT. The V and J ends lost 6 bases and 3 bases respectively, with 7 bases between them. The length of the CDR3 is 12 residues. CDR3: CASSKLTDTQYF. In DNA, the CDR3 is TGTGCCAGCAGCAAGCTTACAGATACGCAGTATTTT.

The chain couples TRBV5-1 to TRBJ2-7; a possible D gene is TRBD1 (8 bases). The germline gives CDR1 SGHRS, CDR2 YFSETQ. The germline V and J ends were trimmed by 4 bases and 3 bases, with 17 bases remaining between them. This CDR3 is 15 amino acids long. The CDR3 spells CASSGGDRLHYEQYF. In DNA, the CDR3 is TGCGCCAGCAGCGGGGGGGACAGGTTGCACTACGAGCAGTACTTC.

This clone was detected only once. The rearrangement joins TRBV27 to TRBJ1-1; D might be TRBD1 (5 bases). Trimming pared 2 bases from V and 3 bases from J, leaving 10 bases between. The CDR3 loop spans 14 amino acids. CDR1 is MNHEY and CDR2 is SMNVEV in the germline V gene (reference sequence). CDR3 bases: TGTGCCAGCAGTTTAGACGGGGGTGACACTGAAGCTTTCTTT. Translated: CASSLDGGDTEAFF.

The chain links TRBV10-2 to TRBJ2-3; 14 bases align to TRBD2. V lost 10 bases and J lost 3; bases outside the gene matches: 3. This CDR3 spans 14 amino acids. CDR1 and CDR2 (germline): WSHSY, SAAADI. The CDR3 here is CATTSGGGTDTQYF. The CDR3 DNA sequence: TGCGCCACGACTAGCGGGGGGGGTACAGATACGCAGTATTTT.

The chain uses TRBV11-2 and TRBJ2-6, with 11 bases identical to TRBD1. The V gene's germline CDR1 is SGHAT and CDR2 FQNNGV. The CDR3 totals 18 residues. V was pared by 5 bases and J by 1 base, with 7 bases of the junction left unmatched. The CDR3 nucleotides read TGTGCCAGCAGCCCAAGGACAGGGGGCGAGTCTGGGGCCAACGTCCTGACTTTC. This translates into CASSPRTGGESGANVLTF.

V and J are TRBV9 and TRBJ1-6; a weak D match, TRBD1 (6 bases). In germline, CDR1 is SGDLS, CDR2 YYNGEE. This CDR3 has 14 amino acids. The CDR3 is CASTQGPTNSPLHF. The DNA for the CDR3 is TGTGCTTCGACTCAGGGGCCCACCAACTCACCCCTCCACTTT. The complete variable domain, with remaining parts taken from reference TRBV9 and TRBJ1-6, reads DSGVTQTPKHLITATGQRVTLRCSPRSGDLSVYWYQQSLDQGLQFLIQYYNGEERAKGNILERFSAQQFPDLHSELNLSSLELGDSALYFCASTQGPTNSPLHFGNGTRLTVT.

The chain employs TRBV28 and TRBJ1-1; possibly TRBD1 for D (5 bases). V lost 5 bases and J lost 8, with 18 bases in between. Germline V gene data show CDR1 as MDHEN and CDR2 as SYDVKM. The CDR3 consists of 14 residues. As DNA, the CDR3 is TGTGCCAGCAGTCCCCAAGGCCAGGGCCCAGAAGCTTTCTTT. Translating gives CASSPQGQGPEAFF.

The chain joins TRBV19 to TRBJ1-2; D remains unclear. The CDR3 runs 14 residues. The V gene's germline CDR1 is LNHDA and CDR2 SQIVND (reference sequence). Deletions cut 5 bases from V and 6 bases from J, with 16 bases between. This CDR3 reads CASSSRRVNDGYTF. CDR3 nucleotide sequence: TGTGCCAGTAGTTCCCGCCGGGTCAACGATGGCTACACCTTC.

This clone was counted a single time. The chain employs TRBV2 and TRBJ2-7; weak D call: TRBD2 (6 bases). The CDR3 is 13 residues long. CDR1 and CDR2 (germline): SNHLY, FYNNEI. Trimming took off 3 bases at V and 2 bases at J, with 8 bases between the two ends. This CDR3 is CASSDSGTYEQYF. The CDR3 DNA reads as TGTGCCAGCAGTGATAGCGGAACCTACGAGCAGTACTTC.

The chain is built from TRBV11-2 and TRBJ2-3; TRBD2 agrees at 7 bases. With 4 bases clipped from V and 5 bases from J, the junction kept 9 bases outside the gene matches. Germline CDR1 SGHAT, CDR2 FQNNGV. This CDR3 is built from 15 residues. The CDR3 loop reads CASSYGRAEGDTQYF. CDR3 coding DNA: TGTGCCAGCAGCTATGGGAGGGCCGAGGGAGATACGCAGTATTTT.

The gene calls are TRBV1 and TRBJ2-1; no check of the table's D call, TRBD2, against the DNA was made. TRBV1 is labeled a pseudogene. The CDR3 consists of 14 residues. The CDR3 loop is CTIPSGGSYNEQFF. The CDR3 DNA reads as TGCACCATCCCGTCGGGTGGGTCCTACAATGAGCAGTTCTTC.

This clone was counted a few times. The J gene is TRBJ1-3, the V gene TRBV6-5, with D possibly being TRBD1 (6 bases). Germline-derived CDR1 and CDR2 are MNHEY and SVGAGI. Trimming took 6 bases from V and 4 from J, leaving 13 bases between them. This CDR3 has 14 amino acids. Written as DNA, the CDR3 is TGTGCCAGCAGGCGAGGGACACTCGGAAACACCATATATTTT. As protein: CASRRGTLGNTIYF.

The chain couples TRBV27 to TRBJ2-7, with TRBD2 identical over 10 bases. The germline CDR1 and CDR2 sequences are MNHEY and SMNVEV (reference sequence). V shed 3 bases and J 3 bases; nucleotides not matched to a gene: 2. This CDR3 comprises 14 residues. CDR3 protein: CASSFGTSVYEQYF. The CDR3 DNA is TGTGCCAGCAGTTTTGGGACTAGCGTCTACGAGCAGTACTTC.